This T cell receptor (beta chain) was captured in a study of PD-L1 blockade in urothelial cancer (dated by TCRdb to the late 2010s). As for the study more broadly: Therapy was started at some point between 2013 and 2015 for all patients, and atezolizumab 1,200 mg was administered intravenously every 3 weeks. About nine tenths of the roughly 29 patients were males with bladder-origin urothelial cancer, and about 65% of the roughly 30 reported a prior smoking history. An ECOG performance status of 0 or 1 was recorded for the patients, and 0 to 3 prior chemotherapy regimens had been received by the patients. Blood samples were analyzed 3 weeks after the start of treatment (second dose) and 6 weeks after the start of treatment. Blood samples yielded a median of about 150,000 T cells and around 80,000 unique TCRs, with median clonality 0.080. Somatic, immune and clinical correlates of response to PD-L1 blockade with atezolizumab in urothelial cancer were the focus of an exploratory multi-omic analysis. Pretreatment tumor samples, along with matched peripheral blood collected serially before and after atezolizumab treatment, underwent TCR sequencing. Durable clinical benefit was defined as a progression-free survival longer than 6 months, and TCR features were additionally tested against progression-free survival and overall survival. Whole exome sequencing and RNA sequencing of pretreatment tumors were performed alongside TCR sequencing in the same patients. Durable clinical benefit was achieved by nine patients but not by the remaining 20. Pretreatment blood TCR-seq was available for about 27 patients, at least one posttreatment blood collection was obtained for some 25 patients, and tumor TCR-seq was available for some 25 patients. The investigation overall reported the following: Because of the small sample size (n of about 30) and the many exploratory analyses performed, the results are intended to be regarded as hypothesis-generating. Greater expansion of tumor-associated TCR clones in peripheral blood 3 weeks after the start of treatment was observed in patients with durable benefit (n of about 21, p = 0.022). A pretreatment peripheral blood TCR clonality below the median was linked to improved progression-free and overall survival.

To estimate absolute template abundance from read counts, synthetic TCR analog templates were spiked into each PCR. Using the immunoSEQ assay, TCRbeta CDR3 regions were amplified from genomic DNA with bias-controlled V and J gene primers. Sequencing of rearranged TCRbeta segments was performed at approximately 20X coverage. Per the authors' processing: Sequencing errors were corrected by clustering, and CDR3s were annotated against IMGT so that V, D and J genes could be assigned. Downstream analyses used only productive TCRbeta rearrangements, leaving out any out-of-frame or stop-codon sequences. To compute clonality, Shannon entropy was normalized by the log of the number of unique productive sequences and then subtracted from one. Fisher's exact test with Benjamini-Hochberg correction, using a cutoff of adjusted p below 0.01, was how clones that differed between time points or between blood and tumor were identified. The immuneACCESS repertoire file appears here via TCRdb, limited to in-frame rearrangements. These files lack a portion of the clones; in checked studies, under half of the deficit traces to unresolved V genes, and the cause of the others is not known. Clone size and V and J calls were adopted from that table, with D and trimming inferred from the DNA. The sample table contains around 100,000 clones; only one count was recorded for under 95% of them. The top ten hold 3.5% to 4.5% of the sample.

V loses 6 bases at its end and J loses 0 bases; junction bases beyond the gene matches: 2. Taken from cysteine to phenylalanine, the CDR3 has 15 residues. The entry retains the CDR3 DNA only, 45 bases that are in frame from base 1. CDR1 is given as ENHRY and CDR2 as SYGVKD, both from the germline V gene. Comment on this clone: Its specific antigen is unknown. Qualities for individual bases were not recorded, and no much larger clone is one base off.

The sample's time point label, in plain terms: peripheral blood 6 weeks after treatment start. The cohort included roughly 29 patients with locally advanced or metastatic urothelial carcinoma who were treated at Memorial Sloan Kettering on a trial protocol. Peripheral blood mononuclear cells were collected pretreatment and during treatment, at between 1 and 8 total time points per patient. The Qiagen DNeasy Blood extraction kit was used to purify genomic DNA from total PBMCs and tumor samples. PBMCs were collected pretreatment and during treatment, and were isolated and stored as previously described.

Recombination connected TRBV10-3 to TRBJ2-1; 10 bases in between match TRBD2. The clonotype comes from a man in his sixties with urothelial cancer. The source material was PBMCs, sampled around atezolizumab (anti-PD-L1) treatment. The sequenced DNA is TGTGCCATCAGAGAGCGGGAGGGCTCCTACAATGAGCAGTTCTTC. The encoded protein is CAIREREGSYNEQFF.